This T cell receptor (beta chain) was sequenced in a study of response to subunit inactivated influenza vaccine (dated by TCRdb to the late 2010s). Broadly, across the study: The study used deep quantitative T cell receptor repertoire profiling to track responses to a trivalent subunit inactivated influenza vaccine. The full study reports these points: It was suggested by the authors that each seasonal influenza vaccination may recruit only a limited number of new T cells.

This clonotype was recorded at least ten times. The clone's antigen remains unknown. An end of the junction does not agree with germline; a read error may underlie this. Library preparation employed RT-PCR. Instrument on record: Illumina HiSeq 2500. The public reads were run again by TCRdb, first through fastp at Q25 and then through MiXCR, and only productive beta chains were kept. Identical CDR3 protein sequences are pooled into one entry, listed with their most common genes and DNA. This sample comprises some 190,000 distinct CDR3 sequences, roughly 14% of them detected only once. The ten biggest clones cover approximately 30% of the sample. From the germline V gene (reference sequence), CDR1 is SSHAT and CDR2 is FNYEAQ. The CDR3 measures 20 amino acids from cysteine to phenylalanine. Here the CDR3 DNA is all that survives: 60 bases in frame from base 1.

The V and J genes are TRBV7-7 and TRBJ2-2, with 8 bases matching TRBD2. Sequences were derived from CD8+ T cells sorted from PBMCs, sampled less than 6 days after vaccination. This TCR derives from a man between 45 and 60 years old who received an inactivated influenza vaccine. Donor details come from another sample of the same person, matched by shared clones. The nucleotides are TGTGCTAGCAGCTTAGCCTCACCGGGACTAGGGATCGAAAACACCGGGGAGCTGTTTTTT. Translated, this gives CASSLASPGLGIENTGELFF. This CDR3, with the reference TRBV7-7 and TRBJ2-2 proteins standing in past its ends, gives the full variable domain GAGVSQSPRYKVTKRGQDVTLRCDPISSHATLYWYQQALGQGPEFLTYFNYEAQPDKSGLPSDRFSAERPEGSISTLTIQRTEQRDSAMYRCASSLASPGLGIENTGELFFGEGSRLTVL.